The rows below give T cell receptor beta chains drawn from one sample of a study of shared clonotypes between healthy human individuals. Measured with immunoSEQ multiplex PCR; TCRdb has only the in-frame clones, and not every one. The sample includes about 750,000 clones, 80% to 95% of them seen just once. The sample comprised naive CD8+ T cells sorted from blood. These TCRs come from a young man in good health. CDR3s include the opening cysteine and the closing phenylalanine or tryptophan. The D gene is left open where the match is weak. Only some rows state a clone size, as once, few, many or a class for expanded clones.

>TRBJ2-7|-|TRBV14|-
CASSTIASGPYEQYF
TGTGCCAGCAGCACCATTGCCAGCGGACCCTACGAGCAGTACTTC
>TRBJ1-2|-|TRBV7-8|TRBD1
CASSLERTGVPSGYTF
TGTGCCAGCAGCTTAGAACGGACAGGGGTACCTAGTGGCTACACCTTC
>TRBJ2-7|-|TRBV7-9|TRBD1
CASTSRNRGNYEQYF
TGTGCCAGCACTTCCCGCAACAGGGGAAACTACGAGCAGTACTTC
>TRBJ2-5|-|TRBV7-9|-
CASSHPDGEETQYF
TGTGCCAGCAGCCACCCGGACGGGGAAGAGACCCAGTACTTC
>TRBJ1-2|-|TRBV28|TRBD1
CASTPPGQGIISGYTF
TGTGCCAGCACCCCTCCGGGACAGGGAATTATTAGTGGCTACACCTTC
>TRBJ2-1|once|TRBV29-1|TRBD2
CSVEGLAGVYNEQFF
TGCAGCGTTGAGGGACTAGCGGGGGTTTACAATGAGCAGTTCTTC
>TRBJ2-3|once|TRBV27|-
CASVPSGWGDTQYF
TGTGCCAGCGTGCCCAGCGGCTGGGGAGATACGCAGTATTTT
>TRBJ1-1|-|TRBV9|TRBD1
CASSPTGQPNTEAFF
TGTGCCAGCAGCCCTACGGGACAGCCGAACACTGAAGCTTTCTTT
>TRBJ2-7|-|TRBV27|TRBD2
CASSLSNPYSGYYEQYF
TGTGCCAGCAGTTTATCTAATCCCTATAGCGGGTACTACGAGCAGTACTTC
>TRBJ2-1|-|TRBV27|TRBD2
CASSPRWREANEQFF
TGTGCCAGCAGTCCCCGGTGGCGGGAGGCAAATGAGCAGTTCTTC
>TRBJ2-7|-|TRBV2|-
CASSGTTEPAYEQYF
TGTGCCAGCAGCGGAACCACAGAACCAGCCTACGAGCAGTACTTC
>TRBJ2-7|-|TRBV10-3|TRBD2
CAISESRASGSYEQYF
TGTGCCATCAGTGAGTCAAGGGCTAGCGGGAGCTACGAGCAGTACTTC
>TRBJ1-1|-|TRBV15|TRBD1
CATSRGMDRENTEAFF
TGTGCCACCAGCAGAGGAATGGACAGGGAGAACACTGAAGCTTTCTTT
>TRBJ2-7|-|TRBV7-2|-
CASSSQASYEQYF
TGTGCCAGCAGCTCACAGGCCTCCTACGAGCAGTACTTC
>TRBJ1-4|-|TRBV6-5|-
CASSYVQGAEKLFF
TGTGCCAGCAGTTACGTACAGGGTGCTGAAAAACTGTTTTTT
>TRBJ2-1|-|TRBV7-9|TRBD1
CASSLIAGTGGDEQFF
TGTGCCAGCAGCTTAATTGCTGGGACAGGGGGCGATGAGCAGTTCTTC
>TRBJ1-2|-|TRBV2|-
CASSAEGGYGYTF
TGTGCCAGCAGTGCTGAAGGGGGCTATGGCTACACCTTC
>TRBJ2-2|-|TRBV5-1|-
CASNQGANTGELFF
TGCGCCAGCAATCAGGGAGCGAACACCGGGGAGCTGTTTTTT
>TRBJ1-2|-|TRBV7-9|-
CASSLVIGAGDGYTF
TGTGCCAGCAGCTTAGTTATTGGGGCAGGGGATGGCTACACCTTC
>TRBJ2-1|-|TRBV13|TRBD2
CASSLHAGVNEQFF
TGTGCCAGCAGCTTACACGCGGGAGTCAATGAGCAGTTCTTC
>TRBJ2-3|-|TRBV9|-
CASSAPDGSDTQYF
TGTGCCAGCAGCGCTCCCGACGGGAGTGATACGCAGTATTTT
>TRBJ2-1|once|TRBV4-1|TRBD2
CASSPRLAGDAAEQFF
TGCGCCAGCAGCCCCCGACTAGCGGGAGATGCCGCTGAGCAGTTCTTC
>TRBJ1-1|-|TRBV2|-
CASSQLISKEAFF
TGTGCCAGCAGTCAGCTCATCTCAAAAGAAGCTTTCTTT